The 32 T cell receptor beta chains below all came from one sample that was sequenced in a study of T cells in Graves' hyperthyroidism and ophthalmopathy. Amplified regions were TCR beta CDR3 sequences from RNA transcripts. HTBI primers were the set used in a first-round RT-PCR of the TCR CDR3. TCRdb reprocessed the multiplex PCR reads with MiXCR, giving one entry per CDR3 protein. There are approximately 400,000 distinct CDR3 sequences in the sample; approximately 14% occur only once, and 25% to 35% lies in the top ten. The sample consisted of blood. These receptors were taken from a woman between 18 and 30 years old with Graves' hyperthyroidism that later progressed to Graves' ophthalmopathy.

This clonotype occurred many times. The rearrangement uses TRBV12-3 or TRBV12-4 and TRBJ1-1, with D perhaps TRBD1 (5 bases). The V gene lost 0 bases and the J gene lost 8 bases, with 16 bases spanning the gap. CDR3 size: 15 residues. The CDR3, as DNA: TGTGCCAGCAGTTTAGCGGCCGGGGCCCCGGCCGAAGCTTTCTTT. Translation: CASSLAAGAPAEAFF.

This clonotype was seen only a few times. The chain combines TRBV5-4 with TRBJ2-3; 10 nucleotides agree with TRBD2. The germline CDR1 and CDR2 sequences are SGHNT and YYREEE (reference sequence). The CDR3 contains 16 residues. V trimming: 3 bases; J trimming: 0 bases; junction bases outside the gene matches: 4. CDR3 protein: CASSSLAGESTDTQYF. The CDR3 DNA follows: TGTGCCAGCAGCTCTCTAGCGGGAGAGAGCACAGATACGCAGTATTTT.

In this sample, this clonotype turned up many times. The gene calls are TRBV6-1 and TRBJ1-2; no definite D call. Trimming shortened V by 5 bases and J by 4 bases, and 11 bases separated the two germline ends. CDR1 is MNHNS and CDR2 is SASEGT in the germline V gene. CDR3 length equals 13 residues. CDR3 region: CASSSGVGYGYTF. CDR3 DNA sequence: TGTGCCAGCAGTTCCGGGGTAGGCTATGGCTACACCTTC.

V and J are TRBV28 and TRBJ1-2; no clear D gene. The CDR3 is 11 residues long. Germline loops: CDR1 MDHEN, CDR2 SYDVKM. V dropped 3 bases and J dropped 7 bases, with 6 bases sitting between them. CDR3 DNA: TGTGCCAGCAGTTTGACCAGTGGCTACACCTTC. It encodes CASSLTSGYTF.

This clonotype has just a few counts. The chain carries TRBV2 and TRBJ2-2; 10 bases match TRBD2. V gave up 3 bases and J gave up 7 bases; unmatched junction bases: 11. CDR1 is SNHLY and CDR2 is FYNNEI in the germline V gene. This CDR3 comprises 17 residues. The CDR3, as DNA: TGTGCCAGCAGTGATACCAGCGGGAGGGCCTCGTACGGGGAGCTGTTTTTT. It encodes CASSDTSGRASYGELFF. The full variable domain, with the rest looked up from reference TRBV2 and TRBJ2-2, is EPEVTQTPSHQVTQMGQEVILRCVPISNHLYFYWYRQILGQKVEFLVSFYNNEISEKSEIFDDQFSVERPDGSNFTLKIRSTKLEDSAMYFCASSDTSGRASYGELFFGEGSRLTVL.

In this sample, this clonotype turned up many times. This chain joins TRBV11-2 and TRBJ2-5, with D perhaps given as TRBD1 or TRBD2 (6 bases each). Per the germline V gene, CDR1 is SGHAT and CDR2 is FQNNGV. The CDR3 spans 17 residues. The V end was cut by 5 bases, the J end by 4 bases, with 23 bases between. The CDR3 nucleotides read TGTGCCAGCAGCAACAGTCTTCAGGGTGGGGGGCGAGAGACCCAGTACTTC. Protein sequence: CASSNSLQGGGRETQYF.

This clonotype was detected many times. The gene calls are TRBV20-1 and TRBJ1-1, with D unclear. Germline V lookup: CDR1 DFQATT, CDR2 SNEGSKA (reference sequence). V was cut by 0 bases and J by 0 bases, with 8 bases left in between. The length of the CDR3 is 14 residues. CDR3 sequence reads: CSAREGSMNTEAFF. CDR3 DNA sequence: TGCAGTGCTAGAGAGGGATCGATGAACACTGAAGCTTTCTTT.

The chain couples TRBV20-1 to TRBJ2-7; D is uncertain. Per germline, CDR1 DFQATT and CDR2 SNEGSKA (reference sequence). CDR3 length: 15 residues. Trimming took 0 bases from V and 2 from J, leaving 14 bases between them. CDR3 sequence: CSARDPGNHPYEQYF. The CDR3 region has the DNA TGCAGTGCTAGAGACCCCGGAAACCACCCCTACGAGCAGTACTTC.

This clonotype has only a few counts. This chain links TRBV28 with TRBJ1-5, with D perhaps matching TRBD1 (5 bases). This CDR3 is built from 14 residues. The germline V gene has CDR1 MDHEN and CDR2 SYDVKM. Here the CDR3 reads CAISWGMGNQPQHF. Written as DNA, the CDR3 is TGTGCAATCTCCTGGGGGATGGGCAATCAGCCCCAGCATTTT.

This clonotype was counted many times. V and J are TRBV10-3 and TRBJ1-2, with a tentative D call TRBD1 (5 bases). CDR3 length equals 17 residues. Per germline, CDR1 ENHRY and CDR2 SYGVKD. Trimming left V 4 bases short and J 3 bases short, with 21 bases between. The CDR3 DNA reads TGTGCCATCAGTGTTCCAAGAGCGGGGGTCGGTTACTATGGCTACACCTTC. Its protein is CAISVPRAGVGYYGYTF.

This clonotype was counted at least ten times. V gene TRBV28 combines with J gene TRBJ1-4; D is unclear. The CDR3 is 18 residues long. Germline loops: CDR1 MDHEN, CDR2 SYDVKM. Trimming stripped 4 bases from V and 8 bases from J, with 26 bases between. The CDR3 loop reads CASSYRAGGWTGQEKLFF. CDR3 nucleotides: TGTGCCAGCAGTTACCGGGCCGGAGGGTGGACCGGCCAAGAAAAACTGTTTTTT.

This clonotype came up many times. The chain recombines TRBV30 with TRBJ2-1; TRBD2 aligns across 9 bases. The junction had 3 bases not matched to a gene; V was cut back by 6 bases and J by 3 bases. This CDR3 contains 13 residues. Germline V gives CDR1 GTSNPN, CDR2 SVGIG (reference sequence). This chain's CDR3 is CACGLALYNEQFF. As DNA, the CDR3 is TGTGCCTGCGGACTAGCGCTCTACAATGAGCAGTTCTTC.

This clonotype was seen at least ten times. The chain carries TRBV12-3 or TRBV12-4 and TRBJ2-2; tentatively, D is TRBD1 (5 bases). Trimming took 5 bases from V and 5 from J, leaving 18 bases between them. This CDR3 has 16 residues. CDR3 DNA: TGTGCCAGCAGTCTCATTAACACAGGTCGAACCGGGGAGCTGTTTTTT. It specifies CASSLINTGRTGELFF.

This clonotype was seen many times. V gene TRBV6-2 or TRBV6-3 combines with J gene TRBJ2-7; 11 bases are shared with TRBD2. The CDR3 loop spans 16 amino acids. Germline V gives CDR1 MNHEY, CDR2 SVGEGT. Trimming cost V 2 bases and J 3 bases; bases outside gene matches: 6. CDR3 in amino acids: CASSYTLTSGDYEQYF. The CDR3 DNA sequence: TGTGCCAGCAGTTACACGCTGACTAGCGGGGACTACGAGCAGTACTTC.

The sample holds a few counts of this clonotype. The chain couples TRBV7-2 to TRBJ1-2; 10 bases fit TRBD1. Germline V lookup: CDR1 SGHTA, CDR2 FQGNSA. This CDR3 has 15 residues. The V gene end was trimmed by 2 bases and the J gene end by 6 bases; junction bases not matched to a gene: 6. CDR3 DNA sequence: TGTGCCAGCAGCTTAAGGGGACAGGGGAGCGATGGCTACACCTTC. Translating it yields CASSLRGQGSDGYTF.

As DNA, the CDR3 is TGTGCCAGCAGTTTACAGAACCTGGGGGCCGGGGAGCTGTTTTTT. It encodes CASSLQNLGAGELFF. The chain has TRBV27 and TRBJ2-2, with D possibly being TRBD1 or TRBD2 (5 bases each). This CDR3 is 15 amino acids long. V was clipped by 2 bases and J by 6 bases, with 13 bases between them. Germline-derived CDR1 and CDR2 are MNHEY and SMNVEV (reference sequence).

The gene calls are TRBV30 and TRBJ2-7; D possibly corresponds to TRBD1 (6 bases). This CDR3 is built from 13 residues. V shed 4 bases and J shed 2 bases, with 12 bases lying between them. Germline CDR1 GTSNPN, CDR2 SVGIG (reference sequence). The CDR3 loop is CAWNTGLTYEQYF. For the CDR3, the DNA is TGTGCCTGGAATACAGGGCTCACCTACGAGCAGTACTTC.

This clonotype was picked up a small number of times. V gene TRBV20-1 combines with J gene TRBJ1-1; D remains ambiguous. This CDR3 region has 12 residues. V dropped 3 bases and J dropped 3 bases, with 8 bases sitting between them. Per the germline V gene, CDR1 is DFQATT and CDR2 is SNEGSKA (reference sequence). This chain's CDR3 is CSARADYTEAFF. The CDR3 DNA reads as TGCAGTGCTAGGGCAGACTACACTGAAGCTTTCTTT.

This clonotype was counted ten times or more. CDR3 DNA sequence: TGTGCCAGCTCACCTTGGGTCGGAGGGCCGTTCACAGATACGCAGTATTTT. Translation gives CASSPWVGGPFTDTQYF. The chain uses TRBV18 and TRBJ2-3, with D maybe TRBD2 (6 bases). The CDR3 has 17 residues. Trimming shortened V by 3 bases and J by 2 bases, and 18 bases separated the two germline ends. CDR1 is KGHSH, CDR2 LQKENI, per germline.

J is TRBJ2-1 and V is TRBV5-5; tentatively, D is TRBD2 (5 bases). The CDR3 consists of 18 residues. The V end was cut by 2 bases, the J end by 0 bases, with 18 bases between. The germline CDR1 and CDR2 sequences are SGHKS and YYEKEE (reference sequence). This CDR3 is CASSLRLEAAISYNEQFF. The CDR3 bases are TGTGCCAGCAGCTTACGCCTGGAGGCGGCGATCTCCTACAATGAGCAGTTCTTC. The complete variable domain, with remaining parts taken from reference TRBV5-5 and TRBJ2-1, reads DAGVTQSPTHLIKTRGQQVTLRCSPISGHKSVSWYQQVLGQGPQFIFQYYEKEERGRGNFPDRFSARQFPNYSSELNVNALLLGDSALYLCASSLRLEAAISYNEQFFGPGTRLTVL.

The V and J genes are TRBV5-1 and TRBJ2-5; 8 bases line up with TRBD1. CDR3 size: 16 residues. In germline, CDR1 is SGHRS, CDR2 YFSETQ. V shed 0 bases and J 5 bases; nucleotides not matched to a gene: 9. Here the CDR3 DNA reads TGCGCCAGCAGCTTGGGCTGGTCGACAGGGGCTGAGACCCAGTACTTC. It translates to CASSLGWSTGAETQYF.

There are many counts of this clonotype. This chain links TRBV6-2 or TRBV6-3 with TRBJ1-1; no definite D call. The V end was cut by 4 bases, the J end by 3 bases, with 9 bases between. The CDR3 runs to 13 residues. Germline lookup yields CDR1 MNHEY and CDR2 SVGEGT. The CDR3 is CASSSDWYTEAFF. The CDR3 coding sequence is TGTGCCAGCAGTTCGGACTGGTACACTGAAGCTTTCTTT.

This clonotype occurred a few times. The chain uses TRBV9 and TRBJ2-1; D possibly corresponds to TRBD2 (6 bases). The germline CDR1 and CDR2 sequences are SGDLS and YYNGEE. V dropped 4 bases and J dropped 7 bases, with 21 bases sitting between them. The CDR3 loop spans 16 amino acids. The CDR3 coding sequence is TGTGCCAGCAGCCCTCGCTCGGGACCCCTAGCGAATGAGCAGTTCTTC. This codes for CASSPRSGPLANEQFF.

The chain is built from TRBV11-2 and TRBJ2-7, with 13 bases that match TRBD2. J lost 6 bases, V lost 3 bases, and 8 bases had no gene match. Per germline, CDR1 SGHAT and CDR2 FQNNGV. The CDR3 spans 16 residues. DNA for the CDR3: TGTGCCAGCAGCTTGGGACTAGCGGGGTCGCGGGGCGAGCAGTACTTC. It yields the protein CASSLGLAGSRGEQYF.

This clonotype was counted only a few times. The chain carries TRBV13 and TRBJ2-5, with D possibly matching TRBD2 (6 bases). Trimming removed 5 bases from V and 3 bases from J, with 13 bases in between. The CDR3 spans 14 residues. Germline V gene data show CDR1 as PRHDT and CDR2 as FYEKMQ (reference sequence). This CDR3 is CASSLRAGKETQYF. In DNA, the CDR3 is TGTGCCAGCAGCCTCCGAGCGGGTAAAGAGACCCAGTACTTC.

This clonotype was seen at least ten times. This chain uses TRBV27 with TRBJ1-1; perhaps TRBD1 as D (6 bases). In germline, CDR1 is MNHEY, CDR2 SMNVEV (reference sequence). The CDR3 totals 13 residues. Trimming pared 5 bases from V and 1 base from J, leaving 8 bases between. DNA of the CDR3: TGTGCCAGCAGTAAGGGACAGAACACTGAAGCTTTCTTT. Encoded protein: CASSKGQNTEAFF.

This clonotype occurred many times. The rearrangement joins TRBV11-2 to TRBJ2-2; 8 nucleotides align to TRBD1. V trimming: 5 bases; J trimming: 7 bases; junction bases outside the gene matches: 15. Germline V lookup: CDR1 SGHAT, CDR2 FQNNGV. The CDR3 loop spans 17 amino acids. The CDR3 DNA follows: TGTGCCAGCAGCCCGGGGCAGGGACAGGCCTATCTCGGGGAGCTGTTTTTT. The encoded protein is CASSPGQGQAYLGELFF.

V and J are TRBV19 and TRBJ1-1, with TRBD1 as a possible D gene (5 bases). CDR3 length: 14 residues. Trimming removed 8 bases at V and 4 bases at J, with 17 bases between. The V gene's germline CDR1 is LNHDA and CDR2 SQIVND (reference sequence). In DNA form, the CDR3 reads TGTGCCAGTTACATCCCAGGCGGGGGCACTGAAGCTTTCTTT. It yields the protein CASYIPGGGTEAFF.

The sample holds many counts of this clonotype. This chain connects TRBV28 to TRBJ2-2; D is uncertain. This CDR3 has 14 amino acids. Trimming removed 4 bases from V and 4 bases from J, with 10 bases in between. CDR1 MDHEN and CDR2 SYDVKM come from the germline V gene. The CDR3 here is CASSSTGITGELFF. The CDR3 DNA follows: TGTGCCAGCAGTTCTACCGGAATCACCGGGGAGCTGTTTTTT.

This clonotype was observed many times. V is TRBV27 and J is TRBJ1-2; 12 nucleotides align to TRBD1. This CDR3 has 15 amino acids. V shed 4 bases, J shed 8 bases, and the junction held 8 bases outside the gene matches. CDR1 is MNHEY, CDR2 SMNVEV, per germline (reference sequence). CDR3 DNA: TGTGCCAGCAGTTCCCCGGGACAGGGGGCGAAAGGCTACACCTTC. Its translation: CASSSPGQGAKGYTF.

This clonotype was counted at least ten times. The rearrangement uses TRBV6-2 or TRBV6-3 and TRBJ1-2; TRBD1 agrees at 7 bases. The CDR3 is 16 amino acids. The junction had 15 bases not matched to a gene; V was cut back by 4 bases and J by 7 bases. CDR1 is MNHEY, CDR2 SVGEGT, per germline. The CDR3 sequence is CASSWWRGGVRGGYTF. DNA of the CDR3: TGTGCCAGCAGTTGGTGGCGAGGGGGCGTACGAGGTGGCTACACCTTC.

This CDR3 is CAWNIAGGPNEQYF. The CDR3 coding sequence is TGTGCCTGGAATATAGCGGGAGGGCCAAACGAGCAGTACTTC. This chain joins TRBV30 and TRBJ2-7, with 11 bases matching TRBD2. V dropped 4 bases and J dropped 5; count of bases not matched to a gene: 7. The germline V gene has CDR1 GTSNPN and CDR2 SVGIG (reference sequence). The CDR3 has 14 residues.